This T cell receptor (beta chain) was captured by sequencing in a study of shared clonotypes between healthy human individuals. Across the study: A couple of women and a few men aged 18 to 49 made up the donors.

A note on this clone: The antigen is unknown.

V shed 4 bases and J shed 0 bases, with 8 bases lying between them. Germline V gene lookup returns CDR1 MNHEY and CDR2 SMNVEV (reference sequence). The CDR3 spans 14 residues. CD45RO negativity and positive selection for CCR7 defined naive CD8 cells, a population that excluded terminally differentiated effector memory CD45RA+ cells. Study-level results: Sharing across several donors was seen in around 5.1% of naive CD4 clonotypes.

Produced via immunoSEQ multiplex PCR; TCRdb's table is partial and in-frame only. Of 2 million to 2.5 million clones listed, about 93% are singletons. The chain combines TRBV27 with TRBJ2-3; tentative D call: TRBD2 (6 bases). The source is a man younger than 30 in good health. Some clones in this sample may be carry-over from other donors' samples. The sequenced sample consisted of naive CD8+ T cells from PBMCs. The CDR3 loop reads CASSYLASTDTQYF. In DNA, the CDR3 is TGTGCCAGCAGTTACCTAGCGAGCACAGATACGCAGTATTTT.